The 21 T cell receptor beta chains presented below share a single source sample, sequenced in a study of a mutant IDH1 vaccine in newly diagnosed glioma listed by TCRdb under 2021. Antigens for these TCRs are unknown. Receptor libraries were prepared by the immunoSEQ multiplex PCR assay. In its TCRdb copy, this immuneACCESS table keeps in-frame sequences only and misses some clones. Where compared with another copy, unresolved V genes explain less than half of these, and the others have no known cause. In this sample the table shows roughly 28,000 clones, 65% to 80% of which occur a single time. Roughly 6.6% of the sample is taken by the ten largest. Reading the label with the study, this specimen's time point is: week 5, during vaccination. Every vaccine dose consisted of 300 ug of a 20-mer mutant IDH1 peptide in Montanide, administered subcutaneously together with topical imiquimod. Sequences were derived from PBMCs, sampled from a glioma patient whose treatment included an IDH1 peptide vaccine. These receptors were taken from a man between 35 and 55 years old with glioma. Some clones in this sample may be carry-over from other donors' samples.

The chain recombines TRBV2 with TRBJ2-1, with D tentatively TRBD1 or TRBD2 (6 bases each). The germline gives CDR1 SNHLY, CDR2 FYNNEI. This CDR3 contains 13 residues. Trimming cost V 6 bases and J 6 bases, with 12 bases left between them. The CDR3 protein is CASRNEGGNEQFF. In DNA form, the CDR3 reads TGTGCCAGCAGAAACGAGGGGGGCAATGAGCAGTTCTTC.

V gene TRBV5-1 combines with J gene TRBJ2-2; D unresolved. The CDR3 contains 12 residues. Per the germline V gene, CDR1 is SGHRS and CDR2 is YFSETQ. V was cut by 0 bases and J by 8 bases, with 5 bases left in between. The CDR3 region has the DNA TGCGCCAGCAGCTTGGATCGGGGGGAGCTGTTTTTT. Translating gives CASSLDRGELFF.

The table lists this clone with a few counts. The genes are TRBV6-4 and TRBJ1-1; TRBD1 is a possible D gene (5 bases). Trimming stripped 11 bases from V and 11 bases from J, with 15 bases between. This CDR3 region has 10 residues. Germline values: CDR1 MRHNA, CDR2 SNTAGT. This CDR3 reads CAGTTKEAFF. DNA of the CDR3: TGTGCCGGGACGACCAAGGAGGCTTTCTTT.

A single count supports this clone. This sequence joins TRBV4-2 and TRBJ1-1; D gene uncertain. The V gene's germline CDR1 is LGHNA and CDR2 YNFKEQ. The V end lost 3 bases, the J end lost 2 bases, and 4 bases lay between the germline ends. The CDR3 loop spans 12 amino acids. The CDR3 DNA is TGTGCCAGCAGCCACCTTAACACTGAAGCTTTCTTT. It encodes CASSHLNTEAFF.

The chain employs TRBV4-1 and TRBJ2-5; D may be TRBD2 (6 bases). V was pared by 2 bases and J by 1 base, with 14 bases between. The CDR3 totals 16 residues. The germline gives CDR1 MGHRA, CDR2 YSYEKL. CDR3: CASSQPYRGTQETQYF. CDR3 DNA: TGCGCCAGCAGCCAACCCTACCGGGGGACCCAAGAGACCCAGTACTTC.

The CDR3 loop is CASSELESNQPQHF. The CDR3 coding sequence is TGTGCCAGCAGTGAATTGGAGAGCAATCAGCCCCAGCATTTT. This chain links TRBV2 with TRBJ1-5; D not resolved. This CDR3 is built from 14 residues. V shed 2 bases and J shed 1 base, with 6 bases lying between them. Germline V CDR1 and CDR2: SNHLY, FYNNEI.

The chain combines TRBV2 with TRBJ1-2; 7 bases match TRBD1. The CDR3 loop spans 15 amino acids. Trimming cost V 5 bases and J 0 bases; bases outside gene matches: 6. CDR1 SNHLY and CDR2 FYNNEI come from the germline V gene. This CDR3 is CASSTGVLANYGYTF. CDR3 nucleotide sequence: TGTGCCAGCAGTACAGGGGTTCTAGCTAACTATGGCTACACCTTC.

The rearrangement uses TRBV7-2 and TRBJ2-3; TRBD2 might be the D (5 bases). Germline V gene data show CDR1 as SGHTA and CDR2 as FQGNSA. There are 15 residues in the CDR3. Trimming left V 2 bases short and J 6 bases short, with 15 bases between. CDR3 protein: CASSLPRLIGDTQYF. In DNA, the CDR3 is TGTGCCAGCAGCTTACCCAGACTAATTGGTGATACGCAGTATTTT.

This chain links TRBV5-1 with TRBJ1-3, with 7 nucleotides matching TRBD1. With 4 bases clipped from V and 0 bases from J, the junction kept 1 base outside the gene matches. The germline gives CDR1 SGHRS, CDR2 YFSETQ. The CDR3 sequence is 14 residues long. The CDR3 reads CASSQGVSGNTIYF. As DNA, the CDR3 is TGCGCCAGCAGCCAGGGGGTCTCTGGAAACACCATATATTTT.

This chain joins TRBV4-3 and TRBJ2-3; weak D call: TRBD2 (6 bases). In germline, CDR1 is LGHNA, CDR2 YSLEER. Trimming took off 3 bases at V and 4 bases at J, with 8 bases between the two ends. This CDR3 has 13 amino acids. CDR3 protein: CASSQGGPDTQYF. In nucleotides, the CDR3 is TGCGCCAGCAGCCAGGGAGGACCAGATACGCAGTATTTT.

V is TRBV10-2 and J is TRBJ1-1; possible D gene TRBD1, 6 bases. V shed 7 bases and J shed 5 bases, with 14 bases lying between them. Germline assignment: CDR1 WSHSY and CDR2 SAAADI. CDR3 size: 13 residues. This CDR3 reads CASTIIQGTEAFF. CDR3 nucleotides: TGCGCCAGCACCATCATACAGGGAACTGAAGCTTTCTTT.

The CDR3 loop is CAWSVMGFGANVLTF. DNA for the CDR3: TGTGCCTGGAGTGTGATGGGATTCGGGGCCAACGTCCTGACTTTC. The chain is built from TRBV30 and TRBJ2-6; D not certain. The length of the CDR3 is 15 residues. V was trimmed by 0 bases and J by 4 bases, leaving 10 bases between them. Germline CDR1 GTSNPN, CDR2 SVGIG (reference sequence).

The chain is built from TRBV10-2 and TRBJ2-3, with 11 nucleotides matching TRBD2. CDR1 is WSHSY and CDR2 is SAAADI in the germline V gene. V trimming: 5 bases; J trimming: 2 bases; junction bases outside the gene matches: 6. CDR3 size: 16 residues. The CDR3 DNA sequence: TGCGCCAGCAGTACCACTAGCGGGAGTATCACAGATACGCAGTATTTT. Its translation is CASSTTSGSITDTQYF.

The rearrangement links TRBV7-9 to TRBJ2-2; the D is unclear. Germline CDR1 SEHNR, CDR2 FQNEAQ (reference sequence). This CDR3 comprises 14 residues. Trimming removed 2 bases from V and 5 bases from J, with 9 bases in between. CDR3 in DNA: TGTGCCAGCAGCTTATTTGCGGTAACCGGGGAGCTGTTTTTT. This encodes CASSLFAVTGELFF.

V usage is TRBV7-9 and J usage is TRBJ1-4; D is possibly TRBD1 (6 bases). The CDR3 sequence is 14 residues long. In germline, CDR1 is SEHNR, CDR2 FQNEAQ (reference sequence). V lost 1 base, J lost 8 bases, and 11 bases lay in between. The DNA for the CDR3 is TGTGCCAGCAGCTTAGACGGGGGCGGGGAAAAACTGTTTTTT. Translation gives CASSLDGGGEKLFF. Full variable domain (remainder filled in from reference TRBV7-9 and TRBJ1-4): DTGVSQNPRHKITKRGQNVTFRCDPISEHNRLYWYRQTLGQGPEFLTYFQNEAQLEKSRLLSDRFSAERPKGSFSTLEIQRTEQGDSAMYLCASSLDGGGEKLFFGSGTQLSVL.

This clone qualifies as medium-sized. The DNA of the CDR3 is TGTGCCTCCACATTGGATCTTTCGAACTCCTACGAGCAGTACTTC. It codes for CASTLDLSNSYEQYF. The J gene is TRBJ2-7, the V gene TRBV6-1; D not certain. CDR3 length equals 15 residues. Germline lookup yields CDR1 MNHNS and CDR2 SASEGT. The ends were cut back, 11 bases at V and 0 bases at J, with 20 bases in the middle.

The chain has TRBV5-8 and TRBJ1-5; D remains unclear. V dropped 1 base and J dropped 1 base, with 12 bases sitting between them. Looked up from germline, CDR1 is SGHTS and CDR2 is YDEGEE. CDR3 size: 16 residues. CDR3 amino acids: CASSLNPSPSNQPQHF. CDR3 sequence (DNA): TGTGCCAGCAGCTTGAACCCGTCACCGAGCAATCAGCCCCAGCATTTT.

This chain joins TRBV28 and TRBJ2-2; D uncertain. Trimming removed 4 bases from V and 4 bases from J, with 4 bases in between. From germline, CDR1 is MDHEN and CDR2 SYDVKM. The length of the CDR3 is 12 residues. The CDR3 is CASSSVTGELFF. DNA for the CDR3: TGTGCCAGCAGTTCGGTCACCGGGGAGCTGTTTTTT.

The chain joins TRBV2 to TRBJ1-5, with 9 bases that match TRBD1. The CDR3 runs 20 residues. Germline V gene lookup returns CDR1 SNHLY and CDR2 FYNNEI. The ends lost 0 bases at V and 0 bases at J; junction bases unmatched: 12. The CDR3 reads CASSEALWLWDRDSNQPQHF. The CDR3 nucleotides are TGTGCCAGCAGTGAAGCGCTTTGGCTCTGGGACAGGGATAGCAATCAGCCCCAGCATTTT.

CDR3 sequence reads: CASSLATPGQGAPGELFF. CDR3 in DNA: TGTGCCAGCAGCTTAGCGACTCCGGGACAGGGGGCACCCGGGGAGCTGTTTTTT. The gene calls are TRBV7-2 and TRBJ2-2; the match to TRBD1 covers 12 bases. Germline V lookup: CDR1 SGHTA, CDR2 FQGNSA. V lost 0 bases and J lost 6; bases outside the gene matches: 8. This CDR3 is 18 amino acids long.

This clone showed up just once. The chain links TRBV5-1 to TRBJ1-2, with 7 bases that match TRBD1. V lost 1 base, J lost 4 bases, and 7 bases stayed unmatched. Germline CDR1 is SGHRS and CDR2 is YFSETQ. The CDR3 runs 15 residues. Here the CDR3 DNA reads TGCGCCAGCAGCTTGAGGGACAGCCTTGGCTATGGCTACACCTTC. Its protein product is CASSLRDSLGYGYTF.